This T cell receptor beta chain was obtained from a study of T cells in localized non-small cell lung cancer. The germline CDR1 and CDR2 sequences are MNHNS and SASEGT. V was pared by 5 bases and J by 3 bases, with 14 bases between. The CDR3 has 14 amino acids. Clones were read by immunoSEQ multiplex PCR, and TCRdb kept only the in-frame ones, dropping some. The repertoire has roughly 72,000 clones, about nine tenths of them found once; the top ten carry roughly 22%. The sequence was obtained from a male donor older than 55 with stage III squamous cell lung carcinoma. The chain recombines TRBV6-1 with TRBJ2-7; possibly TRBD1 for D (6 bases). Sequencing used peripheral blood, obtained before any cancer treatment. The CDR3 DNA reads TGTGCCAGCAGTCTTAGGGACACCTTCTACGAGCAGTACGTC. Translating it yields CASSLRDTFYEQYV.